This T cell receptor (beta chain) was retrieved from a study of blood T cell repertoires in COVID-19. The table came from immunoSEQ multiplex PCR; TCRdb's copy has only in-frame clones and leaves some out. Of approximately 250,000 clones listed, around 88% are singletons. The receptor comes from a woman aged 35 to 49 with acute COVID-19. Sequenced material: PBMCs or T cells enriched from blood (not recorded which).

The chain's CDR3 is CASSFGGGTGETQYF. The DNA for the CDR3 is TGTGCCAGCAGCTTTGGTGGGGGGACGGGGGAGACCCAGTACTTC. The rearrangement links TRBV5-4 to TRBJ2-5; D possibly corresponds to TRBD2 (6 bases). The CDR3 contains 15 residues. Deletions cut 2 bases from V and 5 bases from J, with 16 bases between. Germline V lookup: CDR1 SGHNT, CDR2 YYREEE (reference sequence).